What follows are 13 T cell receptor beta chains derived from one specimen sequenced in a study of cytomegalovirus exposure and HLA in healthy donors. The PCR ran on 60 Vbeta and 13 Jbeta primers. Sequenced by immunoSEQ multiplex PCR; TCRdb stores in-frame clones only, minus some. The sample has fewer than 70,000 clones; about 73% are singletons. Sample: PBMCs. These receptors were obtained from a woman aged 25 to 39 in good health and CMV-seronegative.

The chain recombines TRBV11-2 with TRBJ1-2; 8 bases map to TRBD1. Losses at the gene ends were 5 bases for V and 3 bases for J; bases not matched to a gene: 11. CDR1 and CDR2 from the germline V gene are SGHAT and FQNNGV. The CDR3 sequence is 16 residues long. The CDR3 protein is CASSPDRGSFHYGYTF. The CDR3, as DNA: TGTGCCAGCAGCCCCGACAGGGGAAGTTTCCACTATGGCTACACCTTC.

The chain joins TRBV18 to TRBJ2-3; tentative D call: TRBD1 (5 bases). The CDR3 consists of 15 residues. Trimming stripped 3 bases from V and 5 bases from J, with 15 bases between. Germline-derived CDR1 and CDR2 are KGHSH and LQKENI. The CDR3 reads CASSPQGLFQDTQYF. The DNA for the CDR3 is TGTGCCAGCTCACCCCAGGGTTTGTTTCAAGATACGCAGTATTTT.

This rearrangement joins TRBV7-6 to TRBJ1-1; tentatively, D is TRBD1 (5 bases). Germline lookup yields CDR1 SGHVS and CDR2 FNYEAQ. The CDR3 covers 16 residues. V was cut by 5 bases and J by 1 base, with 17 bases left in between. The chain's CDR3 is CASSPIAGFGNTEAFF. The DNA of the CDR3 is TGTGCCAGCAGCCCCATAGCAGGGTTCGGGAACACTGAAGCTTTCTTT.

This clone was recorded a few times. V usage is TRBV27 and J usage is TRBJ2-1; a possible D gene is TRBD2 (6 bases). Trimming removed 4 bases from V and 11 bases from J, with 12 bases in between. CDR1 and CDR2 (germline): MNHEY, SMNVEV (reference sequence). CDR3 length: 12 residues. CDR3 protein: CASSSRGEKQFF. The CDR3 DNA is TGTGCCAGCAGTTCTCGCGGGGAAAAGCAGTTCTTC.

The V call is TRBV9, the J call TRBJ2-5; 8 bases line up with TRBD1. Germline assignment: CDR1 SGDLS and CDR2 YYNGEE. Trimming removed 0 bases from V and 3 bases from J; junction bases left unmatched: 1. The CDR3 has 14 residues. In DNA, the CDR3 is TGTGCCAGCAGCGTAGGGGACAGGAAAGAGACCCAGTACTTC. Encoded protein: CASSVGDRKETQYF.

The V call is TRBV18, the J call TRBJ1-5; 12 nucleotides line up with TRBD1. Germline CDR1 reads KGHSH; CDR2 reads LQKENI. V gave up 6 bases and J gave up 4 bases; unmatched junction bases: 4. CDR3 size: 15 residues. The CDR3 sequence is CASSGTGGANQPQHF. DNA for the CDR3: TGTGCCAGCTCTGGGACAGGGGGCGCGAATCAGCCCCAGCATTTT. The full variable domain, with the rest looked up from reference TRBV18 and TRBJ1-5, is NAGVMQNPRHLVRRRGQEARLRCSPMKGHSHVYWYRQLPEEGLKFMVYLQKENIIDESGMPKERFSAEFPKEGPSILRIQQVVRGDSAAYFCASSGTGGANQPQHFGDGTRLSIL.

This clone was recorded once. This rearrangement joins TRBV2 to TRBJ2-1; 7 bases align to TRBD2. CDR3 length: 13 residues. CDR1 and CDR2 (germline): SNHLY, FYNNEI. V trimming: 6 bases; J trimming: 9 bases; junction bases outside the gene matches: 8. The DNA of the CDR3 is TGTGCCAGCAGAAAGGACGGGAGGAGTGAGCAGTTCTTC. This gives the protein CASRKDGRSEQFF.

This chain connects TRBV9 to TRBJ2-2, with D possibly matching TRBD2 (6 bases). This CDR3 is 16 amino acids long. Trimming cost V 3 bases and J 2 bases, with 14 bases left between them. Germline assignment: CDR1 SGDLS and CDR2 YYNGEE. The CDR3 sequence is CASSEGWGVNTGELFF. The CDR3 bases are TGTGCCAGCAGCGAAGGGTGGGGGGTTAACACCGGGGAGCTGTTTTTT.

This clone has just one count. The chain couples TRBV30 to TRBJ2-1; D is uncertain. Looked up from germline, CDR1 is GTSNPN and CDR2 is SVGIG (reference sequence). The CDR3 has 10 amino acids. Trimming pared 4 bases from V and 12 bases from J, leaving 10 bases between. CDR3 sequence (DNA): TGTGCCTGGATGGGCCAATGGCAGTTCTTC. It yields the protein CAWMGQWQFF.

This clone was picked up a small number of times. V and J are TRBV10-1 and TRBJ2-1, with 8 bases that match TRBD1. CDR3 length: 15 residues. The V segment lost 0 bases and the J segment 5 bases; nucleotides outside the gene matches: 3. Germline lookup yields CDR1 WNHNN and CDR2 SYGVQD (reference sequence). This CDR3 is CASSESGRGHNEQFF. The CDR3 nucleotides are TGCGCCAGCAGTGAGTCTGGCAGGGGGCACAATGAGCAGTTCTTC.

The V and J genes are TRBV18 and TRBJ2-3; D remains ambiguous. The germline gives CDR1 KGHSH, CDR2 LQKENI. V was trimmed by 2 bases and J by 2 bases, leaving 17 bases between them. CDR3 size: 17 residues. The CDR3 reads CASSPVPAQQPTDTQYF. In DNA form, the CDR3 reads TGTGCCAGCTCACCAGTCCCGGCCCAACAGCCCACAGATACGCAGTATTTT.

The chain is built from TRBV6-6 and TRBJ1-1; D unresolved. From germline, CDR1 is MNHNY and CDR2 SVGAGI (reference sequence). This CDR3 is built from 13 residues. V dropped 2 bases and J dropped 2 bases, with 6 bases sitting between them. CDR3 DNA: TGTGCCAGCAGTTACCCTGGCAACACTGAAGCTTTCTTT. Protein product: CASSYPGNTEAFF.

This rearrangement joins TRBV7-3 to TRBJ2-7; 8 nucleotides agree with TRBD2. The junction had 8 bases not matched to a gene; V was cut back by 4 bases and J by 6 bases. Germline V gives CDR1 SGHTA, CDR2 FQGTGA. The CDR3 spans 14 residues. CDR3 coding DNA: TGTGCCAGCAGCTCCCGGACTAGCCCTGGCGAGCAGTACTTC. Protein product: CASSSRTSPGEQYF. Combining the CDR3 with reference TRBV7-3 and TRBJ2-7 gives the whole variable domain GAGVSQTPSNKVTEKGKYVELRCDPISGHTALYWYRQSLGQGPEFLIYFQGTGAADDSGLPNDRFFAVRPEGSVSTLKIQRTERGDSAVYLCASSSRTSPGEQYFGPGTRLTVT.